The 6 T cell receptor beta chains below were found in one sample sequenced in a study of T cell changes during pregnancy in multiple sclerosis. Libraries were prepared by immunoSEQ multiplex PCR; TCRdb keeps only in-frame clonotypes and omits some of them. The sample shows 100,000 or so clones, about 90% of them seen only once. This sample comprised peripheral blood, obtained after pregnancy. All receptors derive from a female donor with multiple sclerosis, enrolled in a pregnancy study.

Worth noting for this clone: The same CDR3 also results from other DNA sequences found in this sample. The genes are TRBV5-1 and TRBJ1-1; TRBD1 matches 8 bases. V was clipped by 0 bases and J by 4 bases; unmatched bases: 2. Germline lookup yields CDR1 SGHRS and CDR2 YFSETQ. This CDR3 region has 14 residues. CDR3 coding DNA: TGCGCCAGCAGCTTGGCACAGGGGGGCACTGAAGCTTTCTTT. This encodes CASSLAQGGTEAFF.

V usage is TRBV19 and J usage is TRBJ1-2, with TRBD1 identical over 10 bases. This CDR3 has 14 residues. In germline, CDR1 is LNHDA, CDR2 SQIVND (reference sequence). The trim removed 5 bases at V and 5 bases at J, leaving 5 bases unmatched. In DNA form, the CDR3 reads TGTGCCAGTAGTTCCTGGACAGGGGGTTATGGCTACACCTTC. Its translation: CASSSWTGGYGYTF.

J is TRBJ1-2 and V is TRBV6-4, with D tentatively TRBD1 (5 bases). Trimming removed 5 bases at V and 4 bases at J, with 14 bases between. Germline V lookup: CDR1 MRHNA, CDR2 SNTAGT. There are 14 residues in the CDR3. The chain's CDR3 is CASSPREGPYGYTF. The CDR3 DNA follows: TGTGCCAGCAGTCCCAGGGAGGGTCCCTATGGCTACACCTTC.

V gene TRBV5-4 combines with J gene TRBJ2-6, with D hard to call. Between the trimmed V and J ends, which lost 4 bases and 4 bases, there was a span of 12 bases. The germline gives CDR1 SGHNT, CDR2 YYREEE (reference sequence). The CDR3 extends over 15 amino acids. The CDR3 here is CASSPPLPGANVLTF. The CDR3 DNA reads TGTGCCAGCAGCCCCCCACTGCCCGGGGCCAACGTCCTGACTTTC.

The gene calls are TRBV6-6 and TRBJ2-2, with D possibly TRBD2 on 6 matching bases. V was trimmed by 5 bases and J by 4 bases, leaving 14 bases between them. The CDR3 totals 15 residues. Looked up from germline, CDR1 is MNHNY and CDR2 is SVGAGI (reference sequence). CDR3 in amino acids: CASSHGTRSTGELFF. The CDR3 coding sequence is TGTGCCAGCAGTCACGGGACTCGGAGCACCGGGGAGCTGTTTTTT.

This clone has just a few counts. The rearrangement joins TRBV9 to TRBJ2-7, with 7 bases matching TRBD1. J gave up 3 bases and V 4 bases, and 7 bases lay outside the gene matches. Germline values: CDR1 SGDLS, CDR2 YYNGEE. The CDR3 has 14 residues. The CDR3 coding sequence is TGTGCCAGCAGCCCCCGACAGGGTGTCTACGAGCAGTACTTC. Translated: CASSPRQGVYEQYF. The variable domain in full, completed from reference TRBV9 and TRBJ2-7, reads DSGVTQTPKHLITATGQRVTLRCSPRSGDLSVYWYQQSLDQGLQFLIQYYNGEERAKGNILERFSAQQFPDLHSELNLSSLELGDSALYFCASSPRQGVYEQYFGPGTRLTVT.